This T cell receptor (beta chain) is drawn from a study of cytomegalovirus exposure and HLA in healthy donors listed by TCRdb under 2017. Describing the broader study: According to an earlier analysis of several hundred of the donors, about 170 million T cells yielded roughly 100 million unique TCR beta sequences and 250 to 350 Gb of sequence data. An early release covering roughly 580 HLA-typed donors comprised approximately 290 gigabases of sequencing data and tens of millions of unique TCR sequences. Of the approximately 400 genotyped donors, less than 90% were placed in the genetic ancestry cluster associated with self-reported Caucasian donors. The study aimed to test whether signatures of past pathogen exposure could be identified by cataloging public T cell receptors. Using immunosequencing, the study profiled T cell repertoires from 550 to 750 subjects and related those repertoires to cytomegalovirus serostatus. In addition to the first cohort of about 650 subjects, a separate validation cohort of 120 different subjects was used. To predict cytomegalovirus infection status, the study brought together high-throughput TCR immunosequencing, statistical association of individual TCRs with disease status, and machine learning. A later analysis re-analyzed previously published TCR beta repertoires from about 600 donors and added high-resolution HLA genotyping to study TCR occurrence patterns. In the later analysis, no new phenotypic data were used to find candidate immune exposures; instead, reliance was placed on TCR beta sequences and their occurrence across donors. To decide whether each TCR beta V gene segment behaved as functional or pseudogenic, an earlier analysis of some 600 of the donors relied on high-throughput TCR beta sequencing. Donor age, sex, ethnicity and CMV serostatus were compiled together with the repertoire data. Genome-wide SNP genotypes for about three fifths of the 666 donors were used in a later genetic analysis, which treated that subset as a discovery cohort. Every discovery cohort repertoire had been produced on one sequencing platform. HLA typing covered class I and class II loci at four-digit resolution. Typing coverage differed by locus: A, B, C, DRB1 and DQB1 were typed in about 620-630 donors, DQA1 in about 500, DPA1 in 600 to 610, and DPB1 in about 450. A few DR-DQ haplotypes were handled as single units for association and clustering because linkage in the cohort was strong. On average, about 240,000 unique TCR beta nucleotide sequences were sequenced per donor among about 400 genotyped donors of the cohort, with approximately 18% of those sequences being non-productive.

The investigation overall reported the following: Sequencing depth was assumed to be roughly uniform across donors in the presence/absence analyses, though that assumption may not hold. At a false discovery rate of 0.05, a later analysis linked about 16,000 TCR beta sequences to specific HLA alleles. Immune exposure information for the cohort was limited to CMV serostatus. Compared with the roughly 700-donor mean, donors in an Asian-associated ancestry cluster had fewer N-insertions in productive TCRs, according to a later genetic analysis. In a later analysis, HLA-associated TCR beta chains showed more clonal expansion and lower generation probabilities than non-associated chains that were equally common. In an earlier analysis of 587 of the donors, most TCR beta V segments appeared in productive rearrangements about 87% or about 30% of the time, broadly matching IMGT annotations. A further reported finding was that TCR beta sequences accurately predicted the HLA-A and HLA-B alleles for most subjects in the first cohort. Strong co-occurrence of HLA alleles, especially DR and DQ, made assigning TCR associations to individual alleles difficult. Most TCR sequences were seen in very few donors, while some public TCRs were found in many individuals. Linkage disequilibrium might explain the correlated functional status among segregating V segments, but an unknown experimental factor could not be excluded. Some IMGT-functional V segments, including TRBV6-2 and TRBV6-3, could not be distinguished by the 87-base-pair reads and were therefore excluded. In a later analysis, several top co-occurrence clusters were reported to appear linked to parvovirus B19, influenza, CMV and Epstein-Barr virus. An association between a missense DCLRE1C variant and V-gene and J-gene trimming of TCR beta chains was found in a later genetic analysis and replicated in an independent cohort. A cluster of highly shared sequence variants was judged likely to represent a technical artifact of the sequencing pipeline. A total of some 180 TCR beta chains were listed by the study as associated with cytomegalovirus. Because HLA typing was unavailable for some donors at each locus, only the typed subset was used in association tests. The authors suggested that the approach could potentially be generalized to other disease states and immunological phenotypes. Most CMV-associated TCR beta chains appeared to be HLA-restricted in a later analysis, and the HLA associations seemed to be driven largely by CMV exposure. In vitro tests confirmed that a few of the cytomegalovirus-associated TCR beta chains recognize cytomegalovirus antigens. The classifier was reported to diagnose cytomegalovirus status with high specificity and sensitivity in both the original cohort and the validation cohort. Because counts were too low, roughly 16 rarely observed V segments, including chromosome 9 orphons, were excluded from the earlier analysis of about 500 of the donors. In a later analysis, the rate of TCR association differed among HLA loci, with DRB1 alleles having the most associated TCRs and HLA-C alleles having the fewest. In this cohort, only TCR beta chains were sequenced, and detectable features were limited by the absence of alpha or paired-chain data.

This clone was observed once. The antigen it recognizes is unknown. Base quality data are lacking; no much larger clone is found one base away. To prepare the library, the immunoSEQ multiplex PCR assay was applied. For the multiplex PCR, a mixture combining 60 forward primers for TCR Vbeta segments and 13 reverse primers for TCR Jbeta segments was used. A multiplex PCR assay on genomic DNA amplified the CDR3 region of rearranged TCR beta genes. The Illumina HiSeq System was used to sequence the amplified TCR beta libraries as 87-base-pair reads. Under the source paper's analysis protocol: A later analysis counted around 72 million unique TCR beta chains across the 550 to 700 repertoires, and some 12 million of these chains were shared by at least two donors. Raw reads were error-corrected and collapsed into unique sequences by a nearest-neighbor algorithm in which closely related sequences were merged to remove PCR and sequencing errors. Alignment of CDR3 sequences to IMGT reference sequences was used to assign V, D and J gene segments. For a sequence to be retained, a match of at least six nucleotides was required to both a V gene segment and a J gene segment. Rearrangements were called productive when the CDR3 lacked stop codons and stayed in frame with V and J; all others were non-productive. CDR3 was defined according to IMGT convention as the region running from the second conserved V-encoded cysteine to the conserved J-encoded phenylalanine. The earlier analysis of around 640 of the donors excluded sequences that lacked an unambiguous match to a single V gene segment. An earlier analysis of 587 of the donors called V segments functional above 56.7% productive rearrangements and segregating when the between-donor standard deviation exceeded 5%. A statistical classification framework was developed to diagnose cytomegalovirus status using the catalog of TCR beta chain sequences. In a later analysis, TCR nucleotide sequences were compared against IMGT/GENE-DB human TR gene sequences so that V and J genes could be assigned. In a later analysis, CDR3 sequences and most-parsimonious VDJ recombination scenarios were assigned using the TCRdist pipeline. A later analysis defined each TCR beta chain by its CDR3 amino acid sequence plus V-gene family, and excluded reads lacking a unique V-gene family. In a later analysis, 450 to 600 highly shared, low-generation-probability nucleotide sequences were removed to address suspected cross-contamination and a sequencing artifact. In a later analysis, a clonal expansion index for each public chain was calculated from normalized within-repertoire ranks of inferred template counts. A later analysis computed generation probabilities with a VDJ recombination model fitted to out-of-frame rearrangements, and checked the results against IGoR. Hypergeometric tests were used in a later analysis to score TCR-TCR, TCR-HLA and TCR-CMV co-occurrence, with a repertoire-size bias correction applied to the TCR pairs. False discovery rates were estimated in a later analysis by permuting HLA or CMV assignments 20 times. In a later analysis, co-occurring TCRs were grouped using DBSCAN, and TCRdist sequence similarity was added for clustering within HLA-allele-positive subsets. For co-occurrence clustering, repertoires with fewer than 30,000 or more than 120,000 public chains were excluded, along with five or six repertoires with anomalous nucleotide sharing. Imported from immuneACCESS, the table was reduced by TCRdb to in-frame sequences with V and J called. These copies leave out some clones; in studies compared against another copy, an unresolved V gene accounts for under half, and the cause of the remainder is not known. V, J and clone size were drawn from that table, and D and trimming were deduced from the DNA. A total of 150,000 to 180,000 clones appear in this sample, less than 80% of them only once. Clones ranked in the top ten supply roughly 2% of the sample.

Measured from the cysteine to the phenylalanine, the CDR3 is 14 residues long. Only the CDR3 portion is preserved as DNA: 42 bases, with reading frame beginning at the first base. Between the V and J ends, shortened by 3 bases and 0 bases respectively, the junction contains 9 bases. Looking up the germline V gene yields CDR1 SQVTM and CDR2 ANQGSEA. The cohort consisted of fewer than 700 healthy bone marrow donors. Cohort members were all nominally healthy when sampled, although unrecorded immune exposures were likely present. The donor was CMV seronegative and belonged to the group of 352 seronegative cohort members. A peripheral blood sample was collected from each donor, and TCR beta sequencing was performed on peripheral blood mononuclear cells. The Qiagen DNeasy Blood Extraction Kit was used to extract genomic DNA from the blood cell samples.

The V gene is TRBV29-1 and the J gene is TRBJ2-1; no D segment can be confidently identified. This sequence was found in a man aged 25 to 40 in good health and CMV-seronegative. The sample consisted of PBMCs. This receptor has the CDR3 CSVDIQSSYNEQFF. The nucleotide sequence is TGCAGCGTTGATATACAGAGCTCCTACAATGAGCAGTTCTTC.